This is a list of T cell receptor beta chains from one sample in a study of cytomegalovirus exposure and HLA in healthy donors. Sequencing was performed with immunoSEQ multiplex PCR; in TCRdb, only in-frame clones are kept and a portion is missing. This sample has some 52,000 clones, with 73% found just once. Sequences were obtained from PBMCs. The receptors come from a man younger than 35 in good health and CMV-seronegative. Both conserved end residues are part of each CDR3. D genes are given only for firm matches. Rows give clone size only sometimes, using once, few, many, or a class for an expanded clone.

.	TRBV5-1	TRBD2	TRBJ2-7	TGCGCCAGCAGCTTGGTTGTCAGCGGGAGTACCGAGCAGTACTTC	CASSLVVSGSTEQYF
.	TRBV4-3	TRBD2	TRBJ2-3	TGCGCCAGCAGCCAAAGCCCGCTACTAGCGGGAAGAACAGATACGCAGTATTTT	CASSQSPLLAGRTDTQYF
few	TRBV7-2	.	TRBJ1-5	TGTGCCAGCAGCTTAGGAGGCGGAGTACCCATTCAGCCCCAGCATTTT	CASSLGGGVPIQPQHF
few	TRBV14	TRBD1	TRBJ2-5	TGTGCCAGCAGCCAGGAACAGGGGGCCGGAGAGACCCAGTACTTC	CASSQEQGAGETQYF
.	TRBV6-5	TRBD1	TRBJ1-1	TGTGCCAGCAACCCCGGGACAGGTACCACTGAAGCTTTCTTT	CASNPGTGTTEAFF
once	TRBV4-2	.	TRBJ2-1	TGTGCCAGCAGCCAAGAGAGGGACTTCAACAATGAGCAGTTCTTC	CASSQERDFNNEQFF
.	TRBV28	.	TRBJ1-2	.	CASSSGQMNGYTF
.	TRBV9	TRBD1	TRBJ1-5	TGTGCCAGCAGCGCAGACAGGGGGCCGAGTCAGCCCCAGCATTTT	CASSADRGPSQPQHF
.	TRBV5-1	TRBD1	TRBJ1-6	TGCGCCAGCAGCTCCGGACAGGATTCACCCCTCCACTTT	CASSSGQDSPLHF
once	TRBV11-2	.	TRBJ1-1	TGTGCCAGCAGCTTAGATTTTCTCACTGAAGCTTTCTTT	CASSLDFLTEAFF
.	TRBV7-9	.	TRBJ2-2	TGTGCCAGCAGCTTAACAAGTGGGACTGGGGCCGGGGAGCTGTTTTTT	CASSLTSGTGAGELFF
.	TRBV28	.	TRBJ1-2	TGTGCCAGCACGGTACGGGGCTATGGCTACACCTTC	CASTVRGYGYTF
.	TRBV4-2	.	TRBJ2-7	TGTGCCAGCAGCCAAGAATGGAGGTTAGCCCCCTACGAGCAGTACTTC	CASSQEWRLAPYEQYF
.	TRBV11-2	.	TRBJ2-1	TGTGCCAGCAGCCGTAGCGGAGTTTACAATGAGCAGTTCTTC	CASSRSGVYNEQFF
.	TRBV28	.	TRBJ2-3	TGTGCCAGCAGTTTCCGGACAGATACGCAGTATTTT	CASSFRTDTQYF
.	TRBV6-5	TRBD1	TRBJ1-4	TGTGCCAGCAGTTCTCCGGGACAGTCGAATGAAAAACTGTTTTTT	CASSSPGQSNEKLFF
.	TRBV28	TRBD1	TRBJ1-2	TGTGCCAGCAGCGGGGACAGTTCGTTCTATGGCTACACCTTC	CASSGDSSFYGYTF
.	TRBV15	.	TRBJ2-5	TGTGCCACCAAGAGGGAACTCCAAGAGACCCAGTACTTC	CATKRELQETQYF
.	TRBV2	TRBD1	TRBJ1-5	TGTGCCAGCAGTGAGTCGGGGACAGGGCTTCAGCCCCAGCATTTT	CASSESGTGLQPQHF
few	TRBV11-2	TRBD2	TRBJ2-7	TGTGCCAGCAGCCCATTAGCGGGAGTAGGAGAGCAGTACTTC	CASSPLAGVGEQYF
.	TRBV10-2	.	TRBJ2-3	TGCGCCAGCAGTGACCTTCAGGATACGCAGTATTTT	CASSDLQDTQYF
.	TRBV29-1	.	TRBJ1-2	TGCAGCGCCCCGGGGGGATTGGAGGGCTACACCTTC	CSAPGGLEGYTF
.	TRBV29-1	TRBD1	TRBJ2-2	TGCAGCGTTAGACAGGGGGCCGGGGAGCTGTTTTTT	CSVRQGAGELFF
.	TRBV6-1	TRBD1	TRBJ1-5	TGTGCCAGCAGATTACAGGGGGCTGGTCAGCCCCAGCATTTT	CASRLQGAGQPQHF
few	TRBV28	.	TRBJ1-5	TGTGCCAGCACAGGCAATCAGCCCCAGCATTTT	CASTGNQPQHF
once	TRBV10-3	.	TRBJ1-1	TGTGCCATCAGTGTGCCGGGGAACACTGAAGCTTTCTTT	CAISVPGNTEAFF
.	TRBV7-9	.	TRBJ1-2	TGTGCCAGCAGCTTAGAGGAGGGGCACTATGGCTACACCTTC	CASSLEEGHYGYTF
.	TRBV29-1	.	TRBJ1-2	TGCAGCGTTGTTACAGGGTGGCCCTATGGCTACACCTTC	CSVVTGWPYGYTF
.	TRBV4-1	TRBD2	TRBJ2-3	TGCGCCAGCACCTTAGTACTAGCGGGGGTTATGACGGATACGCAGTATTTT	CASTLVLAGVMTDTQYF
few	TRBV25-1	.	TRBJ2-7	TGTGCCAGCAGTGATGCCAGGGGGGTTGGCTACGAGCAGTACTTC	CASSDARGVGYEQYF
.	TRBV6-1	.	TRBJ2-2	TGTGCCAGCAGTGAAATGGAGGGAGCCGGGGAGCTGTTTTTT	CASSEMEGAGELFF
.	TRBV30	.	TRBJ1-5	TGTGCCTGGAGTGTAGGAGACTACACGAGGCCCCAGCATTTT	CAWSVGDYTRPQHF
.	TRBV5-6	TRBD1	TRBJ1-6	TGTGCCAGCAGCTCGACAGGGCCCATTTCACCCCTCCACTTT	CASSSTGPISPLHF
once	TRBV29-1	TRBD1	TRBJ2-7	TGCAGCGTTGAAGAAGTGCACAGGGGGAACGAGCAGTACTTC	CSVEEVHRGNEQYF
few	TRBV6-1	.	TRBJ1-4	TGTGCCAGCAGTGAACGGGGAGGGTCCCTTTTCGAAAAACTGTTTTTT	CASSERGGSLFEKLFF
.	TRBV28	TRBD1	TRBJ1-1	TGTGCCAGCAGTTTGGGACAGGTTGCCCAGAGGGCTTTCTTT	CASSLGQVAQRAFF
.	TRBV2	TRBD1	TRBJ1-1	TGTGCCAGCAGCCCCGGGACAGGGGACATGAACACTGAAGCTTTCTTT	CASSPGTGDMNTEAFF
few	TRBV5-1	TRBD2	TRBJ2-1	TGCGCCAGCAGCCGGGAGGCTAGCGGAAACAATTTAATCGTCAATGAGCAGTTCTTC	CASSREASGNNLIVNEQFF
.	TRBV9	TRBD1	TRBJ1-2	TGTGCCAGCACCCCGACAGGGGGGTATGGCTACACCTTC	CASTPTGGYGYTF
.	TRBV7-9	.	TRBJ2-7	TGTGCCAGCAGCCTCGACTCGGTTAACTACGAGCAGTACTTC	CASSLDSVNYEQYF
.	TRBV28	.	TRBJ1-4	TGTGCCAGCAGCCGGGACCTGAGGGGGAATCTGTTTTTT	CASSRDLRGNLFF
once	TRBV2	.	TRBJ2-1	TGTGCCAGCAGTGAATCGGCGGACAGGAGGGAGAATGAGCAGTTCTTC	CASSESADRRENEQFF